This TCR beta chain stems from a study of T cells in Graves' hyperthyroidism and ophthalmopathy. What was amplified from RNA transcripts were TCR beta CDR3 regions. The TCR CDR3 was amplified in a first-round RT-PCR using the HTBI primer set. Using its own MiXCR run on the multiplex PCR reads, TCRdb lists one record per CDR3 protein. The repertoire has around 500,000 distinct CDR3 sequences, less than 15% of them found once; the top ten carry about 14%. Trimming stripped 5 bases from V and 6 bases from J, with 11 bases between. The CDR3 length is 12 residues. Germline CDR1 reads SGHAT; CDR2 reads FQNNGV. This clonotype was counted many times.

The rearrangement uses TRBV11-2 and TRBJ2-7; possibly TRBD2 for D (5 bases). The specimen sequenced was blood. This TCR derives from a woman aged 40-49 years with Graves' hyperthyroidism. The DNA of the CDR3 is TGTGCCAGCAGCCCCCAGGCGGGCGAGCAGTACTTC. It encodes CASSPQAGEQYF. Full variable domain (missing parts from reference TRBV11-2 and TRBJ2-7): EAGVAQSPRYKIIEKRQSVAFWCNPISGHATLYWYQQILGQGPKLLIQFQNNGVVDDSQLPKDRFSAERLKGVDSTLKIQPAKLEDSAVYLCASSPQAGEQYFGPGTRLTVT.